The 26 T cell receptor beta chains presented below share a single source sample, sequenced in a study of spatial heterogeneity in lung cancer. Time point indicated: sample taken at primary tumor resection. Frozen PBMC, nontumor lung or tumor provided whole RNA, which was sequenced unsorted. TCRdb re-called the 5' RACE reads with MiXCR, one entry per CDR3 protein. The sample consists of 75,000 to 85,000 distinct CDR3 sequences, approximately 20% of them appearing once. The specimen comprised PBMCs, sampled at surgery. These receptors came from a male donor with early-stage non-small cell lung cancer.

The sample holds many counts of this clonotype. The V and J genes are TRBV2 and TRBJ2-1; 7 bases map to TRBD1. Germline CDR1 is SNHLY and CDR2 is FYNNEI. CDR3 length: 14 amino acids. V trimming: 6 bases; J trimming: 0 bases; junction bases outside the gene matches: 2. As DNA, the CDR3 is TGTGCCAGCAGCCGGGACAGCTCCTACAATGAGCAGTTCTTC. This codes for CASSRDSSYNEQFF.

This clonotype has a single count. The junction and the germline gene differ at one end; a read error may be behind it. This sequence joins TRBV19 and TRBJ2-7; TRBD1 aligns across 7 bases. This CDR3 region has 14 residues. Germline V lookup: CDR1 LNHDA, CDR2 SQIVND (reference sequence). CDR3 sequence (DNA): TGTGCCAGTAAGTCCGGGGACAGCTCCAACGAGCAGTACTTC. Protein product: CASKSGDSSNEQYF.

This clonotype was detected only a few times. The J gene is TRBJ1-2, the V gene TRBV20-1; possible D gene TRBD1, 6 bases. Trimming stripped 6 bases from V and 8 bases from J, with 16 bases between. The germline gives CDR1 DFQATT, CDR2 SNEGSKA (reference sequence). The CDR3 runs 12 residues. The CDR3 region has the DNA TGCAGTGCGGGGGACACCACGACGGGCTACACCTTC. Translated, it gives CSAGDTTTGYTF.

This clonotype was counted a few times. This chain uses TRBV30 with TRBJ2-6; no firm D call. CDR1 is GTSNPN and CDR2 is SVGIG in the germline V gene (reference sequence). V was shortened by 0 bases and J by 0 bases, with 12 bases between the two germline ends. The CDR3 sequence is 17 residues long. The CDR3 nucleotides are TGTGCCTGGAGTGTACACGGCAGCTACTCTGGGGCCAACGTCCTGACTTTC. Translation: CAWSVHGSYSGANVLTF.

This clonotype was counted a few times. The gene calls are TRBV3-1 and TRBJ2-3, with D uncertain. V was trimmed by 4 bases and J by 2 bases, leaving 10 bases between them. The CDR3 loop spans 14 amino acids. CDR1 is LGHDT and CDR2 is YNNKEL in the germline V gene (reference sequence). The CDR3 is CASSLDPYTDTQYF. CDR3 nucleotides: TGTGCCAGCAGCCTCGACCCATACACAGATACGCAGTATTTT.

This chain links TRBV2 with TRBJ1-2; D ambiguous. Germline values: CDR1 SNHLY, CDR2 FYNNEI. Trimming took 11 bases from V and 7 from J, leaving 11 bases between them. This CDR3 is built from 10 residues. The CDR3 loop reads CASGSPGYTF. In nucleotides, the CDR3 is TGTGCCTCGGGCAGCCCTGGCTACACCTTC.

There are a few counts of this clonotype. This chain links TRBV9 with TRBJ1-5, with unresolved D. Per germline, CDR1 SGDLS and CDR2 YYNGEE. There are 15 residues in the CDR3. The ends were cut back, 0 bases at V and 1 base at J, with 8 bases in the middle. The CDR3 coding sequence is TGTGCCAGCAGCGTAGGGGTAGAAAGCAATCAGCCCCAGCATTTT. Protein product: CASSVGVESNQPQHF. The variable domain in full, completed from reference TRBV9 and TRBJ1-5, reads DSGVTQTPKHLITATGQRVTLRCSPRSGDLSVYWYQQSLDQGLQFLIQYYNGEERAKGNILERFSAQQFPDLHSELNLSSLELGDSALYFCASSVGVESNQPQHFGDGTRLSIL.

This clonotype showed up just a few times. The V call is TRBV7-9, the J call TRBJ2-5; D not resolved. Germline lookup yields CDR1 SEHNR and CDR2 FQNEAQ (reference sequence). Trimming cost V 0 bases and J 4 bases, with 6 bases left between them. This CDR3 contains 13 residues. CDR3 sequence: CASSLALGETQYF. As DNA, the CDR3 is TGTGCCAGCAGCTTAGCGCTGGGAGAGACCCAGTACTTC.

The V and J genes are TRBV18 and TRBJ1-1; D remains unclear. The CDR3 loop spans 13 amino acids. CDR1 is KGHSH, CDR2 LQKENI, per germline. V was pared by 6 bases and J by 5 bases, with 13 bases between. This CDR3 is CASSSSSVTEAFF. CDR3 in DNA: TGTGCCAGCTCCTCTTCGTCGGTTACTGAAGCTTTCTTT. Based on the CDR3 plus reference TRBV18 and TRBJ1-1, the full variable domain is NAGVMQNPRHLVRRRGQEARLRCSPMKGHSHVYWYRQLPEEGLKFMVYLQKENIIDESGMPKERFSAEFPKEGPSILRIQQVVRGDSAAYFCASSSSSVTEAFFGQGTRLTVV.

This clonotype was seen more than once but under ten times. This chain uses TRBV4-2 with TRBJ2-7; D is uncertain. With 1 base removed from V and 2 bases from J, the gap between germline ends came to 9 bases. The CDR3 sequence is 14 residues long. Germline assignment: CDR1 LGHNA and CDR2 YNFKEQ. This CDR3 is CASSQAVSAYEQYF. As DNA, the CDR3 is TGTGCCAGCAGCCAAGCGGTGTCTGCCTACGAGCAGTACTTC.

The chain links TRBV7-2 to TRBJ2-1, with 9 bases identical to TRBD2. Germline CDR1 and CDR2: SGHTA and FQGNSA. CDR3 length: 17 amino acids. Trimming took 5 bases from V and 2 from J; bases not matched to a gene: 10. CDR3 region: CASSPRGRAVAYNEQFF. DNA of the CDR3: TGTGCCAGCAGCCCCCGCGGGAGGGCCGTAGCCTACAATGAGCAGTTCTTC.

This chain connects TRBV6-2 or TRBV6-3 to TRBJ1-2; 9 bases are shared with TRBD1. CDR1 and CDR2 from the germline V gene are MNHEY and SVGEGT. V lost 6 bases to trimming and J lost 3 bases; unmatched junction nucleotides: 14. CDR3 length: 17 amino acids. As DNA, the CDR3 is TGTGCCAGCAGCCGCGTCATGACAGGGGGAAATTACTATGGCTACACCTTC. Protein: CASSRVMTGGNYYGYTF.

The rearrangement uses TRBV28 and TRBJ2-7, with D perhaps TRBD2 (6 bases). Trimming cost V 4 bases and J 5 bases, with 21 bases left between them. This CDR3 has 16 residues. Germline CDR1 reads MDHEN; CDR2 reads SYDVKM. CDR3 nucleotides: TGTGCCAGCAGTTCACCGGGACTCGGGTTTTCTGACGAGCAGTACTTC. It codes for CASSSPGLGFSDEQYF.

The chain carries TRBV27 and TRBJ1-1; unclear D gene. V shed 5 bases and J shed 8 bases, with 12 bases lying between them. CDR3 size: 12 residues. Germline values: CDR1 MNHEY, CDR2 SMNVEV (reference sequence). The CDR3, as DNA: TGTGCCAGCAGTCTGACCGGGAGAGAAGCTTTCTTT. This gives the protein CASSLTGREAFF.

This chain connects TRBV24-1 to TRBJ2-1; 11 bases agree with TRBD2. In germline, CDR1 is KGHDR, CDR2 SFDVKD. The CDR3 spans 15 residues. The ends lost 4 bases at V and 9 bases at J; junction bases unmatched: 7. The CDR3 DNA follows: TGTGCCACCAGTGAGACCACTAGCGGGAGAAGTGAGCAGTTCTTC. It is translated as CATSETTSGRSEQFF.

The chain uses TRBV11-1 and TRBJ2-2, with D perhaps matching TRBD1 (6 bases). The CDR3 loop spans 13 amino acids. The ends were cut back, 3 bases at V and 7 bases at J, with 9 bases in the middle. CDR1 is SGHAT, CDR2 FQDESV, per germline (reference sequence). The chain's CDR3 is CASSFQGIGELFF. As DNA, the CDR3 is TGTGCCAGCAGCTTCCAGGGGATCGGGGAGCTGTTTTTT.

The V gene is TRBV12-3 or TRBV12-4, the J gene TRBJ1-3; D call uncertain. Trimming took off 3 bases at V and 8 bases at J, with 14 bases between the two ends. This CDR3 comprises 14 residues. The CDR3 nucleotides read TGTGCCAGCAGTTTGGCCCGGCTGGATGACACCATATATTTT. It codes for CASSLARLDDTIYF.

The J gene is TRBJ2-7, the V gene TRBV3-1; no clear D. Germline lookup yields CDR1 LGHDT and CDR2 YNNKEL (reference sequence). There are 15 residues in the CDR3. The ends were cut back, 1 base at V and 2 bases at J, with 12 bases in the middle. The CDR3 region is CASSQGAVPTYEQYF. The CDR3 DNA follows: TGTGCCAGCAGCCAAGGCGCGGTCCCTACCTACGAGCAGTACTTC.

This clonotype was counted between two and nine times. The rearrangement joins TRBV5-4 to TRBJ2-7; a possible D gene is TRBD1 (6 bases). Trimming cost V 4 bases and J 3 bases, with 17 bases left between them. This CDR3 comprises 15 residues. CDR1 and CDR2 (germline): SGHNT, YYREEE (reference sequence). The CDR3 region has the DNA TGTGCCAGCAGCCGAGACAGGTCTCAATACTACGAGCAGTACTTC. Translating it yields CASSRDRSQYYEQYF.

This clonotype was observed a few times. The chain recombines TRBV19 with TRBJ2-7, with D perhaps being TRBD1 or TRBD2 (5 bases each). CDR1 is LNHDA, CDR2 SQIVND, per germline (reference sequence). The CDR3 has 15 residues. With 3 bases removed from V and 3 bases from J, the gap between germline ends came to 15 bases. The CDR3 nucleotides are TGTGCCAGTAGTATCCTCGGGACGGTGGACTACGAGCAGTACTTC. Protein: CASSILGTVDYEQYF.

In this sample, this clonotype turned up a few times. As DNA, the CDR3 is TGCAGTGCTCAAACAGGGTCGGATGAGACCCAGTACTTC. Translation gives CSAQTGSDETQYF. V and J are TRBV20-1 and TRBJ2-5; D perhaps matches TRBD1 (6 bases). V lost 5 bases and J 5 bases, leaving 15 bases between the germline ends. The CDR3 covers 13 residues. In germline, CDR1 is DFQATT, CDR2 SNEGSKA (reference sequence).

The chain links TRBV20-1 to TRBJ2-3, with a possible D match to TRBD2 (6 bases). The CDR3 contains 14 residues. Trimming removed 5 bases from V and 4 bases from J, with 16 bases in between. CDR1 and CDR2 (germline): DFQATT, SNEGSKA (reference sequence). CDR3 loop: CSAVLAWWADTQYF. In DNA, the CDR3 is TGCAGTGCTGTACTAGCTTGGTGGGCAGATACGCAGTATTTT.

The chain combines TRBV2 with TRBJ2-7; either TRBD1 or TRBD2 may fit D (5 bases each). The CDR3 is made up of 14 amino acids. The germline CDR1 and CDR2 sequences are SNHLY and FYNNEI. Trimming cost V 7 bases and J 0 bases, with 13 bases left between them. The DNA for the CDR3 is TGTGCCAGCAAATGGGACGGGTCCTCCTACGAGCAGTACTTC. Encoded protein: CASKWDGSSYEQYF.

This clonotype was seen a few times. V is TRBV15 and J is TRBJ1-4; the D is unclear. The CDR3 has 13 amino acids. Germline V gene sequence: CDR1 LNHNV, CDR2 YYDKDF (reference sequence). Trimming removed 0 bases at V and 10 bases at J, with 9 bases between. The CDR3: CATSREGLGKLFF. CDR3 DNA: TGTGCCACCAGCAGAGAGGGGTTGGGAAAACTGTTTTTT. Together with reference TRBV15 and TRBJ1-4, the CDR3 gives the full variable domain: DAMVIQNPRYQVTQFGKPVTLSCSQTLNHNVMYWYQQKSSQAPKLLFHYYDKDFNNEADTPDNFQSRRPNTSFCFLDIRSPGLGDTAMYLCATSREGLGKLFFGSGTQLSVL.

The chain uses TRBV4-3 and TRBJ2-3; 9 nucleotides align to TRBD2. The CDR3 length is 17 residues. Germline CDR1 is LGHNA and CDR2 is YSLEER. The trim removed 0 bases at V and 4 bases at J, leaving 8 bases unmatched. CDR3 sequence: CASSQDWKRGEADTQYF. As DNA, the CDR3 is TGCGCCAGCAGCCAAGATTGGAAGCGGGGGGAGGCAGATACGCAGTATTTT.

The chain recombines TRBV5-1 with TRBJ1-1, with D perhaps matching TRBD1 (5 bases). Germline V lookup: CDR1 SGHRS, CDR2 YFSETQ. V was trimmed by 8 bases and J by 2 bases, leaving 16 bases between them. The CDR3 loop spans 14 amino acids. The CDR3 DNA reads as TGCGCCAGGAGCCCCGCGACAGCTAACACTGAAGCTTTCTTT. It yields the protein CARSPATANTEAFF.